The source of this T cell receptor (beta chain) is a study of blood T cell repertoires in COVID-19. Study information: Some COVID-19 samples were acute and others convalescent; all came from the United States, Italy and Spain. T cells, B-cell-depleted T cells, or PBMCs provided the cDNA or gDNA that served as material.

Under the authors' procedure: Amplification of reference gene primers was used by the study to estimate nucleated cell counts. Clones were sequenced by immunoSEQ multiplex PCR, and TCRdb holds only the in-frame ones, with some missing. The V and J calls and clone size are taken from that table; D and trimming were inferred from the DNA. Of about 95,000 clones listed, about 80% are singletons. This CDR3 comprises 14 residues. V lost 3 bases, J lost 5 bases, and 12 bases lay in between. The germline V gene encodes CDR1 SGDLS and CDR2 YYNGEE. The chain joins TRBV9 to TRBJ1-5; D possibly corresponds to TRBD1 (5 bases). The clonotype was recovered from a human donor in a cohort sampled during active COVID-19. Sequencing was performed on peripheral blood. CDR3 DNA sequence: TGTGCCAGCAGCGGCGGGACGAGGGATCAGCCCCAGCATTTT. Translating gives CASSGGTRDQPQHF.